The rows below give T cell receptor beta chains drawn from one sample of a study of neurological immune-mediated disorders. TCRdb re-called the 5' RACE reads through MiXCR, storing one row per CDR3 protein. Here the sample spans some 60,000 distinct CDR3 sequences, about 2.5% being singletons. The sequenced material came from PBMCs. The origin of the receptors is a man aged 50 to 59 with multiple sclerosis. The CDR3 runs from the conserved cysteine through the conserved F or W. The order of the fields is clone size, D gene, J gene, V gene, CDR3 protein, CDR3 DNA. A D gene is named only where the DNA matches it firmly. Clone size is not always given. Where it is, it says once, few, many or a class for expanded clones.

>NA|TRBD1|TRBJ2-3|TRBV20-1
CSALGTADGYF
TGCAGTGCTCTCGGGACAGCCGATGGGTATTTT
>many|NA|TRBJ2-7|TRBV7-9
CASSGGAYEQYF
TGTGCCAGCAGCGGGGGCGCGTACGAGCAGTACTTC
>many|NA|TRBJ2-5|TRBV5-6
CASSANPQVRRETQYF
TGTGCCAGCAGCGCTAATCCTCAGGTTCGCCGAGAGACCCAGTACTTC
>many|NA|TRBJ1-4|TRBV5-1
CASSFNEKLFF
TGCGCCAGCAGCTTTAATGAAAAACTGTTTTTT
>many|TRBD1|TRBJ2-2|TRBV5-1
CASSMHRDRVFTGELFF
TGCGCCAGCAGCATGCACCGGGACAGGGTTTTCACCGGGGAGCTGTTTTTT
>many|TRBD2|TRBJ2-1|TRBV20-1
CSAGGAAYNEQFF
TGCAGTGCCGGGGGGGCCGCCTACAATGAGCAGTTCTTC
>many|TRBD1|TRBJ1-2|TRBV5-1
CASSEGQGHYGYTF
TGCGCCAGCAGCGAAGGACAGGGGCACTATGGCTACACCTTC
>many|TRBD1|TRBJ2-3|TRBV11-1
CASSLGQSEKDTQYF
TGTGCCAGCAGCTTGGGACAGTCTGAAAAAGATACGCAGTATTTT
>many|NA|TRBJ2-1|TRBV5-5
CASSLNREQFF
TGTGCCAGCAGCTTGAATAGGGAGCAGTTCTTC
>many|NA|TRBJ1-1|TRBV9
CASSVSPNTEAFF
TGTGCCAGCAGCGTATCCCCGAACACTGAAGCTTTCTTT
>many|NA|TRBJ1-5|TRBV20-1
CSASFRNQPQHF
TGCAGTGCTAGTTTCAGAAATCAGCCCCAGCATTTT
>many|TRBD2|TRBJ2-7|TRBV7-2
CASSQQGLALYEQYF
TGTGCCAGCAGCCAGCAGGGACTAGCGCTCTACGAGCAGTACTTC
>NA|NA|TRBJ1-1|TRBV3-1
CASSQDTGGTEAFF
TGTGCCAGCAGCCAAGATACCGGAGGCACTGAAGCTTTCTTT
>many|NA|TRBJ2-7|TRBV11-2
CASSTGWSYEQYF
TGTGCCAGCAGTACGGGGTGGTCCTACGAGCAGTACTTC
>many|TRBD2|TRBJ2-5|TRBV12-3/TRBV12-4
CASSLGLKETQYF
TGTGCCAGCAGTTTGGGACTAAAAGAGACCCAGTACTTC
>many|NA|TRBJ2-7|TRBV4-1
CASSQGTSYEQYF
TGCGCCAGCAGCCAAGGGACCTCCTACGAGCAGTACTTC
>many|TRBD1|TRBJ1-4|TRBV20-1
CSATDRAAEEKLFF
TGCAGTGCAACCGACAGGGCCGCGGAGGAAAAACTGTTTTTT
>many|NA|TRBJ2-1|TRBV12-3/TRBV12-4
CASSLGGQGTNEQFF
TGTGCCAGCAGCCTGGGCGGGCAGGGAACGAATGAGCAGTTCTTC
>many|NA|TRBJ1-6|TRBV3-1
CASSMTSSYNSPLHF
TGTGCCAGCAGCATGACGAGCTCCTATAATTCACCCCTCCACTTT
>many|NA|TRBJ2-5|TRBV7-2
CASSPDSYGETQYF
TGTGCCAGCAGCCCTGACAGCTACGGGGAGACCCAGTACTTC
>many|NA|TRBJ1-1|TRBV7-2
CASSFSAANTEAFF
TGTGCCAGCAGCTTTTCGGCGGCGAACACTGAAGCTTTCTTT
>many|TRBD1|TRBJ1-4|TRBV12-3/TRBV12-4
CASSLQDRGEKLFF
TGTGCCAGCAGCCTACAAGACAGGGGTGAAAAACTGTTTTTT
>medium-sized|NA|TRBJ2-7|TRBV20-1
CSAREPRDLRLQYF
TGCAGTGCTAGGGAACCCAGGGATCTACGATTGCAGTACTTC
>many|NA|TRBJ2-5|TRBV7-2
CASSRPGPQETQYF
TGTGCCAGCAGCAGACCGGGACCACAAGAGACCCAGTACTTC
>many|NA|TRBJ2-3|TRBV5-5
CASSLDATDTQYF
TGTGCCAGCAGCTTGGACGCCACAGATACGCAGTATTTT
>many|TRBD1|TRBJ2-3|TRBV20-1
CSALDRDVTDTQYF
TGCAGTGCCCTGGACAGGGATGTAACAGATACGCAGTATTTT
>many|TRBD1|TRBJ1-5|TRBV5-1
CASSLGDRGSSQPQHF
TGCGCCAGCAGCTTGGGGGACAGGGGAAGTAGTCAGCCCCAGCATTTT
>many|TRBD1|TRBJ1-1|TRBV5-6
CASSWGTGGFMNTEAFF
TGTGCCAGCAGCTGGGGGACAGGGGGCTTCATGAACACTGAAGCTTTCTTT
>many|NA|TRBJ1-2|TRBV12-3/TRBV12-4
CASSLGAGDEGYTF
TGTGCCAGCAGCTTAGGGGCAGGCGATGAAGGCTACACCTTC
>many|TRBD1|TRBJ1-6|TRBV20-1
CSGQGSSYNSPLHF
TGCAGTGGACAGGGTTCCTCCTATAATTCACCCCTCCACTTT
>many|TRBD1|TRBJ2-3|TRBV4-3
CASSPGQGATDTQYF
TGCGCCAGCAGCCCGGGGCAGGGGGCAACAGATACGCAGTATTTT
>few|NA|TRBJ1-4|TRBV7-2
CASSSQGLGNEKLFF
TGTGCCAGCAGCTCACAGGGATTGGGGAATGAAAAACTGTTTTTT
>many|NA|TRBJ1-2|TRBV21-1
CASSDRDSNYGYTF
TGTGCCAGCAGCGACCGGGACAGCAACTATGGCTACACCTTC
>many|NA|TRBJ2-7|TRBV7-9
CASSLSGSRVEQYF
TGTGCCAGCAGCTTGTCGGGCTCCCGCGTTGAGCAGTACTTC
>many|NA|TRBJ2-7|TRBV7-2
CASSLALNYEQYF
TGTGCCAGCAGCTTAGCACTTAACTACGAGCAGTACTTC
>many|TRBD2|TRBJ2-7|TRBV20-1
CSATIRSGGPYEQYF
TGCAGTGCTACCATAAGAAGCGGGGGACCATACGAGCAGTACTTC
>many|NA|TRBJ1-2|TRBV6-5
CASSYGEDYGYTF
TGTGCCAGCAGTTACGGGGAGGACTATGGCTACACCTTC
>many|NA|TRBJ2-2|TRBV12-3/TRBV12-4
CASSFGGTDRTGELFF
TGTGCCAGCAGTTTTGGGGGGACTGATCGCACCGGGGAGCTGTTTTTT
>many|TRBD1|TRBJ2-1|TRBV12-3/TRBV12-4
CASSPSRGPDNEQFF
TGTGCCAGCAGCCCGAGCAGGGGGCCGGACAATGAGCAGTTCTTC
>many|NA|TRBJ1-1|TRBV19
CASRPTNTEAFF
TGTGCCTCACGGCCCACCAACACTGAAGCTTTCTTT
>many|NA|TRBJ1-4|TRBV7-2
CASSPTGAANEKLFF
TGTGCCAGCAGCCCAACGGGGGCGGCTAATGAAAAACTGTTTTTT
>many|TRBD1|TRBJ1-1|TRBV6-2/TRBV6-3
CASSRPGQGGTEAFF
TGTGCCAGCAGTCGACCGGGACAGGGAGGCACTGAAGCTTTCTTT
>many|TRBD2|TRBJ2-1|TRBV27
CASSLGRGGYNEQFF
TGTGCCAGCAGTTTGGGTCGGGGGGGGTACAATGAGCAGTTCTTC
>many|TRBD1|TRBJ2-7|TRBV7-2
CASSDRGASYEQYF
TGTGCCAGCAGTGACAGGGGGGCCTCCTACGAGCAGTACTTC
>many|TRBD2|TRBJ2-6|TRBV20-1
CSASGISGGNSGANVLTF
TGCAGTGCTAGTGGCATAAGCGGGGGAAACTCTGGGGCCAACGTCCTGACTTTC
>many|NA|TRBJ1-1|TRBV12-3/TRBV12-4
CASSIYTGPNTEAFF
TGTGCCAGCAGTATATATACAGGGCCGAACACTGAAGCTTTCTTT
>many|NA|TRBJ2-1|TRBV20-1
CSATRDTDSRNEQFF
TGCAGTGCTACCCGGGACACCGACTCTCGAAATGAGCAGTTCTTC
>many|NA|TRBJ1-1|TRBV7-8
CASSLLGRGRTNTEAFF
TGTGCCAGCAGCTTATTGGGCCGGGGGAGAACAAACACTGAAGCTTTCTTT
>many|NA|TRBJ2-5|TRBV15
CATSRVKETQYF
TGTGCCACCAGCAGAGTAAAAGAGACCCAGTACTTC
>many|NA|TRBJ2-1|TRBV4-3
CASSQEGGLEQFF
TGCGCCAGCAGCCAAGAGGGGGGCCTTGAGCAGTTCTTC
>many|NA|TRBJ2-5|TRBV29-1
CSVDSFKGSKTQYF
TGCAGCGTTGACTCTTTTAAGGGTTCCAAGACCCAGTACTTC
>many|TRBD1|TRBJ1-5|TRBV7-8
CASSNRDRTSRRPQHF
TGTGCCAGCAGCAACCGGGACAGAACGAGTCGGCGGCCCCAGCATTTT
>many|TRBD2|TRBJ2-3|TRBV7-9
CASSLAVGLATDTQYF
TGTGCCAGCAGCTTAGCAGTCGGACTAGCTACAGATACGCAGTATTTT
>many|NA|TRBJ1-4|TRBV9
CASSPTHGGVGEKLFF
TGTGCCAGCAGCCCCACCCATGGGGGCGTAGGTGAAAAACTGTTTTTT
>many|NA|TRBJ1-1|TRBV7-2
CASSLRPGREAFF
TGTGCCAGCAGCCTAAGACCTGGACGGGAAGCTTTCTTT
>NA|NA|TRBJ2-2|TRBV9
CASSAVNTGELFF
TGTGCCAGCAGCGCAGTGAACACCGGGGAGCTGTTTTTT